These T cell receptor beta chains were read from a single sample in a study of neurological immune-mediated disorders. MiXCR was run by TCRdb on the 5' RACE reads, yielding one entry per CDR3 protein. Counted here are fewer than 85,000 distinct CDR3 sequences, 3.9% occurring once; the ten biggest clones make up approximately 1.2%. Specimen: PBMCs. All receptors come from a man under 40 with multiple sclerosis. Both conserved end residues are part of each CDR3. D genes are given only for firm matches. Some rows have no size entry. The others give once, few or many, or a class for an expanded clone.

d_gene: TRBD1
v_gene: TRBV6-6
j_gene: TRBJ2-2
abundance: few
CDR3aa: CASSPFRTGENTGELFF
CDR3nt: TGTGCCAGCAGCCCCTTCCGGACAGGGGAGAACACCGGGGAGCTGTTTTTT

d_gene: TRBD2
v_gene: TRBV5-1
j_gene: TRBJ2-2
abundance: many
CDR3aa: CASSTRLADFAGELFF
CDR3nt: TGCGCCAGCAGCACCAGACTAGCGGATTTCGCCGGGGAGCTGTTTTTT

d_gene: NA
v_gene: TRBV18
j_gene: TRBJ1-4
abundance: NA
CDR3aa: CASSPGTSYEKLFF
CDR3nt: TGTGCCAGCTCACCAGGGACATCATATGAAAAACTGTTTTTT

d_gene: NA
v_gene: TRBV11-2
j_gene: TRBJ2-7
abundance: many
CDR3aa: CASSDRRRRYEQYF
CDR3nt: TGTGCCAGCAGTGACAGGAGACGAAGATACGAGCAGTACTTC

d_gene: NA
v_gene: TRBV12-3/TRBV12-4
j_gene: TRBJ2-3
abundance: many
CDR3aa: CASSSTSSSTDTQYF
CDR3nt: TGTGCCAGCAGTTCCACTAGCAGTAGCACAGATACGCAGTATTTT

d_gene: NA
v_gene: TRBV25-1
j_gene: TRBJ1-6
abundance: many
CDR3aa: CASSESIGNSPLHF
CDR3nt: TGTGCCAGCAGTGAATCCATCGGAAATTCACCCCTCCACTTT

d_gene: NA
v_gene: TRBV10-1
j_gene: TRBJ1-1
abundance: many
CDR3aa: CASSDEGGTEAFF
CDR3nt: TGCGCCAGCAGTGATGAGGGTGGAACTGAAGCTTTCTTT

d_gene: NA
v_gene: TRBV10-1
j_gene: TRBJ2-5
abundance: many
CDR3aa: CPPEGLQETQYF
CDR3nt: TGCCCCCCTGAGGGGCTGCAGGAGACCCAGTACTTC

d_gene: NA
v_gene: TRBV9
j_gene: TRBJ1-2
abundance: many
CDR3aa: CASSVGYYGYTF
CDR3nt: TGTGCCAGCAGCGTAGGTTACTATGGCTACACCTTC

d_gene: NA
v_gene: TRBV20-1
j_gene: TRBJ1-6
abundance: many
CDR3aa: CSASSGRGSPLHF
CDR3nt: TGCAGTGCTTCCAGCGGGCGGGGTTCACCCCTCCACTTT

d_gene: NA
v_gene: TRBV12-3/TRBV12-4
j_gene: TRBJ1-2
abundance: many
CDR3aa: CASSRIRGYTF
CDR3nt: TGTGCCAGCAGTCGGATAAGGGGATATACCTTC

d_gene: NA
v_gene: TRBV5-6
j_gene: TRBJ2-7
abundance: many
CDR3aa: CASSLVPRDYEQYF
CDR3nt: TGTGCCAGCAGCTTGGTCCCCAGGGACTACGAGCAGTACTTC

d_gene: NA
v_gene: TRBV11-2
j_gene: TRBJ2-2
abundance: many
CDR3aa: CASSLFSGAGELFF
CDR3nt: TGTGCCAGCAGCTTATTCTCGGGGGCCGGGGAGCTGTTTTTT

d_gene: TRBD2
v_gene: TRBV10-3
j_gene: TRBJ2-5
abundance: NA
CDR3aa: CAISTSGGAQETQYF
CDR3nt: TGTGCCATCAGCACTAGCGGGGGGGCCCAAGAGACCCAGTACTTC

d_gene: NA
v_gene: TRBV5-5
j_gene: TRBJ1-5
abundance: many
CDR3aa: CASSLRLLGDQPQHF
CDR3nt: TGTGCCAGCAGCTTGCGCTTACTCGGGGATCAGCCCCAGCATTTT

d_gene: NA
v_gene: TRBV12-3/TRBV12-4
j_gene: TRBJ2-5
abundance: many
CDR3aa: CASSSLVRETQYF
CDR3nt: TGTGCCAGCAGTTCATTAGTGCGGGAGACCCAGTACTTC

d_gene: TRBD2
v_gene: TRBV6-6
j_gene: TRBJ2-5
abundance: many
CDR3aa: CASSYDRGGYQETQYF
CDR3nt: TGTGCCAGCAGTTACGATCGCGGGGGGTACCAAGAGACCCAGTACTTC

d_gene: NA
v_gene: TRBV12-3/TRBV12-4
j_gene: TRBJ1-1
abundance: many
CDR3aa: CASSLWLRNTEAFF
CDR3nt: TGTGCCAGCAGCCTTTGGTTGAGGAACACTGAAGCTTTCTTT

d_gene: TRBD1
v_gene: TRBV7-8
j_gene: TRBJ1-6
abundance: many
CDR3aa: CASSLISPQGATGSKSPLHF
CDR3nt: TGTGCCAGCAGCTTAATTTCTCCCCAGGGGGCTACTGGGAGCAAGTCACCCCTCCACTTT

d_gene: TRBD1
v_gene: TRBV5-1
j_gene: TRBJ2-3
abundance: many
CDR3aa: CASRQGDRTDTQYF
CDR3nt: TGCGCCAGCAGACAAGGGGACAGGACAGATACGCAGTATTTT

d_gene: NA
v_gene: TRBV5-5
j_gene: TRBJ1-5
abundance: NA
CDR3aa: CASSLRLLGDQPQNF
CDR3nt: TGTGCCAGCAGCTTGCGCTTACTCGGGGATCAGCCCCAGAATTTT

d_gene: NA
v_gene: TRBV7-2
j_gene: TRBJ1-5
abundance: many
CDR3aa: CASSPRRGNQPQHF
CDR3nt: TGTGCCAGCAGCCCCCGACGGGGCAATCAGCCCCAGCATTTT

d_gene: NA
v_gene: TRBV20-1
j_gene: TRBJ2-1
abundance: many
CDR3aa: CSARDWAASEQFF
CDR3nt: TGCAGTGCTAGAGATTGGGCAGCGTCTGAGCAGTTCTTC

d_gene: NA
v_gene: TRBV5-5
j_gene: TRBJ2-5
abundance: many
CDR3aa: CASSLDARKETQYF
CDR3nt: TGTGCCAGCAGCTTGGACGCTAGAAAAGAGACCCAGTACTTC

d_gene: NA
v_gene: TRBV5-1
j_gene: TRBJ1-2
abundance: many
CDR3aa: CASSLDPSDPYGYTF
CDR3nt: TGCGCCAGCAGCTTGGACCCCTCGGACCCCTATGGCTACACCTTC

d_gene: TRBD1
v_gene: TRBV7-2
j_gene: TRBJ1-1
abundance: many
CDR3aa: CASSSRTGSNTEAFF
CDR3nt: TGTGCCAGCAGCTCCCGGACAGGGTCGAACACTGAAGCTTTCTTT

d_gene: NA
v_gene: TRBV5-8
j_gene: TRBJ2-3
abundance: once
CDR3aa: CASSWDREKFNTQYF
CDR3nt: TGTGCCAGCAGCTGGGACCGAGAAAAATTTAATACGCAGTATTTT

d_gene: NA
v_gene: TRBV7-3
j_gene: TRBJ2-2
abundance: many
CDR3aa: CASSPVGPGELFF
CDR3nt: TGTGCCAGCAGCCCGGTCGGCCCCGGGGAGCTGTTTTTT

d_gene: NA
v_gene: TRBV12-3/TRBV12-4
j_gene: TRBJ1-6
abundance: many
CDR3aa: CASTLTGYNSPLNF
CDR3nt: TGTGCCAGCACTCTGACGGGTTATAATTCACCCCTCAACTTT

d_gene: TRBD1
v_gene: TRBV29-1
j_gene: TRBJ2-1
abundance: many
CDR3aa: CSVGGGRDRADNEQFF
CDR3nt: TGCAGCGTTGGGGGAGGAAGGGACAGGGCTGACAATGAGCAGTTCTTC

d_gene: NA
v_gene: TRBV10-3
j_gene: TRBJ2-7
abundance: many
CDR3aa: CAISVGADKHSYEQYF
CDR3nt: TGTGCCATCAGTGTAGGAGCGGATAAGCACTCCTACGAGCAGTACTTC

d_gene: NA
v_gene: TRBV27
j_gene: TRBJ2-2
abundance: many
CDR3aa: CASSFVGGTNTGELFF
CDR3nt: TGTGCCAGCAGTTTCGTAGGGGGGACGAACACCGGGGAGCTGTTTTTT

d_gene: NA
v_gene: TRBV5-1
j_gene: TRBJ1-5
abundance: few
CDR3aa: CASSLAKEGDQPQHF
CDR3nt: TGCGCCAGCAGCTTGGCCAAAGAGGGAGATCAGCCCCAGCATTTT

d_gene: NA
v_gene: TRBV6-2/TRBV6-3
j_gene: TRBJ1-5
abundance: many
CDR3aa: CASSYSARGGNQPQNF
CDR3nt: TGTGCCAGCAGTTACTCTGCGCGGGGTGGCAATCAGCCCCAGAATTTT

d_gene: TRBD2
v_gene: TRBV7-8
j_gene: TRBJ2-7
abundance: NA
CDR3aa: CASSQAGGQSYEQYF
CDR3nt: TGTGCCAGCAGCCAAGCGGGGGGCCAGTCCTACGAGCAGTACTTC